The rows below give T cell receptor beta chains drawn from one sample of a study of fetal regulatory T cell absence and autoimmunity. Sequencing was performed with immunoSEQ multiplex PCR; in TCRdb, only in-frame clones are kept and a portion is missing. Found here are 95,000 to 100,000 clones, 55% to 75% of them singletons; the top ten hold 1.5% to 2.5%. Source material: pancreas tissue. These receptors came from a male donor with IPEX syndrome. The conserved cysteine and the conserved F or W are not part of the CDR3 here. Each record gives: D gene, V gene, J gene, CDR3 protein. D genes are given only for firm matches.

D: TRBD2
V: TRBV30
J: TRBJ2-3
CDR3: AWSRASGRADTQY

D: TRBD2
V: TRBV4-1
J: TRBJ2-1
CDR3: ASSPRLAGAYNEQF

D: .
V: TRBV7-6
J: TRBJ2-7
CDR3: ASSLWALGGQSYEQY

D: .
V: TRBV6-1
J: TRBJ1-6
CDR3: ASSYTSLH

D: TRBD1
V: TRBV4-3
J: TRBJ1-4
CDR3: ASSQDLGRGHEKLF

D: .
V: TRBV9
J: TRBJ2-7
CDR3: ASSVSSGSSYEQY

D: .
V: TRBV14
J: TRBJ2-7
CDR3: ASQGGGTGQY

D: .
V: TRBV11-2
J: TRBJ2-3
CDR3: ASSLVPYTDTQY

D: .
V: TRBV27
J: TRBJ1-2
CDR3: ASSSTGSYGYT

D: .
V: TRBV9
J: TRBJ2-2
CDR3: ASSVDWAGELF

D: TRBD2
V: TRBV7-2
J: TRBJ2-7
CDR3: ASSSGLAGGYEQY

D: TRBD2
V: TRBV4-1
J: TRBJ2-1
CDR3: ASSHEGVREGFYNEQF

D: TRBD1
V: TRBV7-8
J: TRBJ1-5
CDR3: ASSLPRWTGDQPQH

D: TRBD2
V: TRBV7-8
J: TRBJ2-7
CDR3: ASSLGLEVYEQY

D: TRBD1
V: TRBV4-1
J: TRBJ1-3
CDR3: ASSQTGAGNTIY

D: .
V: TRBV6-6
J: TRBJ1-1
CDR3: ASSYSRGGTEAF

D: .
V: TRBV18
J: TRBJ2-5
CDR3: ASSPGVQETQY

D: .
V: TRBV2
J: TRBJ1-6
CDR3: ASSEQGRNSPLH

D: .
V: TRBV6-1
J: TRBJ1-1
CDR3: ASSEGGRGTEAF

D: .
V: TRBV29-1
J: TRBJ2-7
CDR3: SVGGTNAYEQY

D: .
V: TRBV7-9
J: TRBJ1-4
CDR3: ASSLRDSNEKLF

D: .
V: TRBV2
J: TRBJ1-2
CDR3: ASSGTQIGGYT

D: .
V: TRBV25-1
J: TRBJ1-2
CDR3: ASSIWTNYGYT

D: .
V: TRBV2
J: TRBJ1-1
CDR3: ASSRTPYPNPRTF

D: .
V: TRBV6-6
J: TRBJ1-3
CDR3: ASSYFDTIY

D: .
V: TRBV5-8
J: TRBJ2-1
CDR3: ASSTQSWGNEQF

D: TRBD2
V: TRBV25-1
J: TRBJ2-7
CDR3: ASSVLAGPYEQY

D: TRBD2
V: TRBV5-1
J: TRBJ2-2
CDR3: ASSPSPGTSGIPGTGELF

D: .
V: TRBV18
J: TRBJ1-5
CDR3: ASSQAGNQPQH

D: .
V: TRBV5-5
J: TRBJ1-2
CDR3: ASSLIGRFGYT

D: .
V: TRBV30
J: TRBJ2-5
CDR3: AWSVAETQY